Each of the 20 T cell receptor beta chains below was sequenced from the same sample in a study of T cells in Graves' hyperthyroidism and ophthalmopathy. RNA transcripts yielded amplified TCR beta CDR3 regions. TCR CDR3 underwent first-round RT-PCR with the HTBI primer set. Using its own MiXCR run on the multiplex PCR reads, TCRdb lists one record per CDR3 protein. The sample records 500,000 or so distinct CDR3 sequences, roughly 15% being singletons. Sequenced input: blood. Receptors were obtained from a woman between 18 and 30 years old with Graves' ophthalmopathy.

Many counts were recorded for this clonotype. The chain has TRBV7-2 and TRBJ2-1; 8 bases align to TRBD2. The germline V gene encodes CDR1 SGHTA and CDR2 FQGNSA. Trimming cost V 2 bases and J 9 bases; bases outside gene matches: 3. The CDR3 is 13 amino acids. The CDR3 spells CASSLSGSSEQFF. The CDR3 DNA reads as TGTGCCAGCAGCTTAAGCGGGAGCTCTGAGCAGTTCTTC.

On this clonotype: Possible read error: a much larger clone is one base away. The V and J genes are TRBV5-6 and TRBJ1-1; unclear D gene. CDR3 length: 15 amino acids. The V end was cut by 1 base, the J end by 1 base, with 11 bases between. Germline CDR1 SGHDT, CDR2 YYEEEE. CDR3 sequence reads: CASSLRWAGNTEAFF. In DNA, the CDR3 is TGTGCCAGCAGCTTGAGGTGGGCGGGGAACACTGAAGCTTTCTTT.

This clonotype was detected ten times or more. The genes are TRBV6-1 and TRBJ2-5, with 10 bases lining up with TRBD2. This CDR3 is 14 amino acids long. Losses at the gene ends were 6 bases for V and 3 bases for J; bases not matched to a gene: 4. Germline assignment: CDR1 MNHNS and CDR2 SASEGT. For the CDR3, the DNA is TGTGCCAGCAGAACAACTAGCGGGGAAGAGACCCAGTACTTC. Residues: CASRTTSGEETQYF.

Many counts were recorded for this clonotype. The genes are TRBV27 and TRBJ2-5; TRBD2 agrees at 7 bases. Losses at the gene ends were 3 bases for V and 2 bases for J; bases not matched to a gene: 6. CDR3 length equals 15 residues. Germline V lookup: CDR1 MNHEY, CDR2 SMNVEV (reference sequence). CDR3 sequence: CASSFAGVNQETQYF. The CDR3 nucleotides are TGTGCCAGCAGTTTCGCGGGAGTGAATCAAGAGACCCAGTACTTC.

This rearrangement joins TRBV7-2 to TRBJ1-2; D is perhaps TRBD1 (6 bases). Trimming shortened V by 4 bases and J by 0 bases, and 12 bases separated the two germline ends. This CDR3 region has 15 residues. The germline V gene encodes CDR1 SGHTA and CDR2 FQGNSA. The chain's CDR3 is CASSWSRGSNYGYTF. CDR3 DNA: TGTGCCAGCAGCTGGAGCAGGGGATCTAACTATGGCTACACCTTC. The full variable domain, completed using reference TRBV7-2 and TRBJ1-2, is GAGVSQSPSNKVTEKGKDVELRCDPISGHTALYWYRQSLGQGLEFLIYFQGNSAPDKSGLPSDRFSAERTGGSVSTLTIQRTQQEDSAVYLCASSWSRGSNYGYTFGSGTRLTVV.

The sample holds a few counts of this clonotype. J is TRBJ1-1 and V is TRBV5-4; a possible D gene is TRBD1 (6 bases). V was trimmed by 4 bases and J by 3 bases, leaving 10 bases between them. The germline CDR1 and CDR2 sequences are SGHNT and YYREEE (reference sequence). The length of the CDR3 is 13 residues. The CDR3 DNA reads TGTGCCAGCAGCGGAGGGGGGGACACTGAAGCTTTCTTT. As protein: CASSGGGDTEAFF. Looking up the rest from reference TRBV5-4 and TRBJ1-1 gives the full variable domain: ETGVTQSPTHLIKTRGQQVTLRCSSQSGHNTVSWYQQALGQGPQFIFQYYREEENGRGNFPPRFSGLQFPNYSSELNVNALELDDSALYLCASSGGGDTEAFFGQGTRLTVV.

V is TRBV4-1 and J is TRBJ2-7; D possibly corresponds to TRBD2 (6 bases). The CDR3 runs 13 residues. Trimming took off 4 bases at V and 7 bases at J, with 14 bases between the two ends. Germline loops: CDR1 MGHRA, CDR2 YSYEKL. DNA for the CDR3: TGCGCCAGCAGCCTAAGGTGGGGGGTAGAGCAGTACTTC. Encoded protein: CASSLRWGVEQYF.

This clonotype was detected a few times. J is TRBJ1-5 and V is TRBV7-9; D call uncertain. The ends were cut back, 5 bases at V and 7 bases at J, with 15 bases in the middle. Germline V gives CDR1 SEHNR, CDR2 FQNEAQ (reference sequence). The length of the CDR3 is 14 residues. CDR3 sequence reads: CASSNQKAGQPQHF. CDR3 DNA sequence: TGTGCCAGCAGCAATCAAAAGGCGGGGCAGCCCCAGCATTTT.

Here the CDR3 DNA reads TGTGCCAGCAGCTTATGGGGGGCTGAGCAGTTCTTC. It specifies CASSLWGAEQFF. The chain uses TRBV7-6 and TRBJ2-1; D may be TRBD1 or TRBD2 (6 bases each). Germline loops: CDR1 SGHVS, CDR2 FNYEAQ. V lost 2 bases, J lost 9 bases, and 8 bases lay in between. This CDR3 has 12 amino acids. The full variable domain, with the rest looked up from reference TRBV7-6 and TRBJ2-1, is GAGVSQSPRYKVTKRGQDVALRCDPISGHVSLYWYRQALGQGPEFLTYFNYEAQQDKSGLPNDRFSAERPEGSISTLTIQRTEQRDSAMYRCASSLWGAEQFFGPGTRLTVL.

The chain joins TRBV13 to TRBJ1-2; 7 bases align to TRBD1. This CDR3 comprises 15 residues. Germline lookup yields CDR1 PRHDT and CDR2 FYEKMQ (reference sequence). Trimming took 8 bases from V and 1 from J; bases not matched to a gene: 10. Here the CDR3 reads CASGSGGLYNYGYTF. Here the CDR3 DNA reads TGTGCCAGCGGATCAGGGGGGCTTTATAACTATGGCTACACCTTC. The full variable domain, completed using reference TRBV13 and TRBJ1-2, is AAGVIQSPRHLIKEKRETATLKCYPIPRHDTVYWYQQGPGQDPQFLISFYEKMQSDKGSIPDRFSAQQFSDYHSELNMSSLELGDSALYFCASGSGGLYNYGYTFGSGTRLTVV.

This clonotype was seen at least ten times. V is TRBV2 and J is TRBJ2-7; the D gene is possibly TRBD2 (6 bases). The CDR3 extends over 12 amino acids. V was pared by 6 bases and J by 2 bases, with 8 bases between. Germline V lookup: CDR1 SNHLY, CDR2 FYNNEI. CDR3 nucleotide sequence: TGTGCCAGCAGCGGGACTGCCTACGAGCAGTACTTC. This translates into CASSGTAYEQYF.

This clonotype was counted ten times or more. The chain links TRBV7-2 to TRBJ2-1, with 12 nucleotides matching TRBD2. J gave up 6 bases and V 3 bases, and 6 bases lay outside the gene matches. Germline V CDR1 and CDR2: SGHTA, FQGNSA. This CDR3 spans 16 amino acids. For the CDR3, the DNA is TGTGCCAGCAGCTTTCCCCGGACTAGCGGGGTCAATGAGCAGTTCTTC. Protein sequence: CASSFPRTSGVNEQFF. Combining the CDR3 with reference TRBV7-2 and TRBJ2-1 gives the whole variable domain GAGVSQSPSNKVTEKGKDVELRCDPISGHTALYWYRQSLGQGLEFLIYFQGNSAPDKSGLPSDRFSAERTGGSVSTLTIQRTQQEDSAVYLCASSFPRTSGVNEQFFGPGTRLTVL.

The gene calls are TRBV19 and TRBJ2-1; no definite D call. Germline V gene lookup returns CDR1 LNHDA and CDR2 SQIVND (reference sequence). This CDR3 region has 11 residues. V gave up 3 bases and J gave up 10 bases, with 7 bases separating them. CDR3 nucleotides: TGTGCCAGTAGTATTGGGGTCGAGCAGTTCTTC. Its protein product is CASSIGVEQFF.

This clonotype has ten or more counts. V gene TRBV3-1 combines with J gene TRBJ1-2, with TRBD1 matching 7 bases. V lost 1 base and J lost 7; bases outside the gene matches: 6. Germline-derived CDR1 and CDR2 are LGHDT and YNNKEL (reference sequence). This CDR3 region has 14 residues. CDR3 sequence: CASSQAKTGFGYTF. The CDR3 nucleotides read TGTGCCAGCAGCCAAGCTAAGACAGGGTTTGGCTACACCTTC.

This clonotype was counted only a few times. The J gene is TRBJ2-3, the V gene TRBV7-2, with D possibly TRBD1 on 6 matching bases. CDR3 length: 15 amino acids. Germline assignment: CDR1 SGHTA and CDR2 FQGNSA. Trimming took 1 base from V and 4 from J, leaving 12 bases between them. DNA of the CDR3: TGTGCCAGCAGCTTAGTGGGTGGGGGCCCAGATACGCAGTATTTT. Encoded protein: CASSLVGGGPDTQYF.

This clonotype was counted once. The chain is built from TRBV30 and TRBJ2-5, with D possibly being TRBD1 or TRBD2 (5 bases each). Germline V gene sequence: CDR1 GTSNPN, CDR2 SVGIG (reference sequence). This CDR3 region has 14 residues. The V gene lost 0 bases and the J gene lost 7 bases, with 15 bases spanning the gap. The chain's CDR3 is CAWSVNLVGGTQYF. Written as DNA, the CDR3 is TGTGCCTGGAGTGTAAATCTGGTTGGGGGGACCCAGTACTTC.

The V gene is TRBV10-3, the J gene TRBJ2-2; D may correspond to TRBD1 or TRBD2 (5 bases each). Germline loops: CDR1 ENHRY, CDR2 SYGVKD. The CDR3 loop spans 15 amino acids. Trimming pared 4 bases from V and 1 base from J, leaving 10 bases between. The CDR3 DNA is TGTGCCATCAGTGCGAGTGGGGGGAACACCGGGGAGCTGTTTTTT. This codes for CAISASGGNTGELFF.

This clonotype was observed a handful of times. The rearrangement links TRBV3-1 to TRBJ2-7, with a possible D match to TRBD2 (7 bases). The CDR3 runs 15 residues. Trimming pared 0 bases from V and 5 bases from J, leaving 14 bases between. Germline V gene sequence: CDR1 LGHDT, CDR2 YNNKEL (reference sequence). The DNA for the CDR3 is TGTGCCAGCAGCCAAGAGTTGAGGGGGGGGGACGAGCAGTACTTC. This gives the protein CASSQELRGGDEQYF.

This clonotype showed up many times. V and J are TRBV18 and TRBJ2-5, with 9 bases identical to TRBD1. The V segment lost 4 bases and the J segment 2 bases; nucleotides outside the gene matches: 8. This CDR3 comprises 16 residues. In germline, CDR1 is KGHSH, CDR2 LQKENI. This chain's CDR3 is CASSQPGQGRQETQYF. The CDR3 nucleotides read TGTGCCAGCTCACAGCCGGGACAGGGCAGACAAGAGACCCAGTACTTC.

This clonotype appeared many times. CDR3 residues: CASSVDRGRSPLHF. The CDR3 DNA follows: TGTGCCAGCAGCGTTGACAGGGGGCGATCACCCCTCCACTTT. V and J are TRBV11-2 and TRBJ1-6; TRBD1 matches 10 bases. The junction had 5 bases not matched to a gene; V was cut back by 5 bases and J by 10 bases. The V gene's germline CDR1 is SGHAT and CDR2 FQNNGV. CDR3 length equals 14 residues.